One and the same sample provided the 21 T cell receptor beta chains below, sequenced in a study of early T cells in non-severe SARS-CoV-2 infection (dated by TCRdb to the early 2020s). Library preparation employed 5' RACE. The listed sequencing device is NextSeq 500. TCRdb reworked the public reads: Q25 trimming with fastp, MiXCR clone assembly, productive beta chains retained. Entries are consolidated by CDR3 protein sequence, retaining the most common genes and DNA. The sample contains 60,000 or so distinct CDR3 sequences, around 13% of them found a single time. The ten largest clonotypes hold around 2.8% of the sample. Material: whole blood. The receptors were sampled from an adult who was a healthcare worker with PCR-confirmed SARS-CoV-2 infection or an uninfected control (not recorded which).

This clonotype was detected many times. CDR3 sequence (DNA): TGTGCCAGCAGTCCCATGAAGGCCTTGTTTAGTGAGCAGTTCTTC. Translating gives CASSPMKALFSEQFF. The chain combines TRBV6-2 or TRBV6-3 with TRBJ2-1; D unclear. The CDR3 spans 15 residues. Trimming shortened V by 5 bases and J by 9 bases, and 20 bases separated the two germline ends. Germline V CDR1 and CDR2: MNHEY, SVGEGT.

This clonotype was seen ten or more times. This chain links TRBV12-3 or TRBV12-4 with TRBJ1-6; TRBD1 agrees at 8 bases. CDR3 length equals 15 residues. J was trimmed by 7 bases and V by 3 bases; bases with no gene match: 5. CDR3 nucleotide sequence: TGTGCCAGCAGTTTGCAGGGGGCGCGAAATTCACCCCTCCACTTT. It yields the protein CASSLQGARNSPLHF.

This clonotype was seen repeatedly, ten times or more. The rearrangement joins TRBV9 to TRBJ2-7; D unresolved. The CDR3 has 14 residues. V lost 0 bases and J lost 0, with 7 bases in between. Per the germline V gene, CDR1 is SGDLS and CDR2 is YYNGEE. The CDR3 protein is CASSVAWSSYEQYF. Here the CDR3 DNA reads TGTGCCAGCAGCGTAGCTTGGTCCTCCTACGAGCAGTACTTC.

This clonotype was recorded at least ten times. The chain is built from TRBV7-9 and TRBJ2-4; D is unresolved. The ends were cut back, 4 bases at V and 10 bases at J, with 17 bases in the middle. Germline V gives CDR1 SEHNR, CDR2 FQNEAQ (reference sequence). CDR3 length: 14 residues. The CDR3 bases are TGTGCCAGCAGCTCGCAATCGATGGACGGGATTCAGTACTTC. This sequence encodes CASSSQSMDGIQYF.

This clonotype was detected only a few times. This sequence joins TRBV30 and TRBJ2-3; D is perhaps TRBD1 (5 bases). This CDR3 is built from 12 residues. The germline CDR1 and CDR2 sequences are GTSNPN and SVGIG (reference sequence). Trimming removed 3 bases from V and 2 bases from J, with 6 bases in between. The chain's CDR3 is CAWRDTTDTQYF. As DNA, the CDR3 is TGTGCCTGGAGGGACACCACAGATACGCAGTATTTT. Using reference TRBV30 and TRBJ2-3 for the parts outside the CDR3, the full variable domain is SQTIHQWPATLVQPVGSPLSLECTVEGTSNPNLYWYRQAAGRGLQLLFYSVGIGQISSEVPQNLSASRPQDRQFILSSKKLLLSDSGFYLCAWRDTTDTQYFGPGTRLTVL.

This chain links TRBV29-1 with TRBJ2-5; 7 bases map to TRBD1. CDR3 size: 12 residues. CDR1 is SQVTM and CDR2 is ANQGSEA in the germline V gene. Losses at the gene ends were 3 bases for V and 4 bases for J; bases not matched to a gene: 2. DNA for the CDR3: TGCAGCGTTGATAGGGGGCCAGAGACCCAGTACTTC. It yields the protein CSVDRGPETQYF.

This clonotype was seen repeatedly, ten times or more. As DNA, the CDR3 is TGTGCCAGCAGCTTAGCCCAGACAGGCGCCCACTATGGCTACACCTTC. Its protein product is CASSLAQTGAHYGYTF. The chain employs TRBV11-2 and TRBJ1-2, with D possibly being TRBD1 (6 bases). Trimming removed 1 base at V and 3 bases at J, with 15 bases between. Germline CDR1 reads SGHAT; CDR2 reads FQNNGV. The CDR3 is 16 amino acids.

This clonotype was observed a few times. The CDR3 is CASRSGVSEAFF. DNA for the CDR3: TGTGCCAGCAGGTCAGGGGTTTCTGAAGCTTTCTTT. The chain uses TRBV28 and TRBJ1-1; D might be TRBD1 (6 bases). The V gene lost 6 bases and the J gene lost 6 bases, with 11 bases spanning the gap. There are 12 residues in the CDR3. Germline lookup yields CDR1 MDHEN and CDR2 SYDVKM.

There are many counts of this clonotype. The CDR3 is CASSQDGRAGELFF. Written as DNA, the CDR3 is TGCGCCAGCAGCCAAGATGGAAGGGCCGGGGAGCTGTTTTTT. This chain connects TRBV4-1 to TRBJ2-2, with D hard to call. The ends were cut back, 0 bases at V and 6 bases at J, with 8 bases in the middle. Germline CDR1 and CDR2: MGHRA and YSYEKL. CDR3 size: 14 residues.

The chain employs TRBV10-3 and TRBJ2-3; unclear D gene. Germline V lookup: CDR1 ENHRY, CDR2 SYGVKD. V dropped 4 bases and J dropped 0 bases, with 11 bases sitting between them. The CDR3 is 15 residues long. In nucleotides, the CDR3 is TGTGCCATCAGTGGGAGAGGATTTAGCACAGATACGCAGTATTTT. Amino acids: CAISGRGFSTDTQYF.

This clonotype showed up many times. This rearrangement joins TRBV21-1 to TRBJ2-5; the DNA was not used to check the table's D call, TRBD1. TRBV21-1 is labeled a pseudogene. The CDR3 spans 19 residues. CDR3 residues: CASSKAQRGQGSSEETQYF. In DNA, the CDR3 is TGTGCCAGCAGCAAAGCGCAACGAGGACAGGGGAGTTCCGAAGAGACCCAGTACTTC.

Here the CDR3 DNA reads TGCAGCGTTGGTATCCTCCTATCTACCTACAATGAGCAGTTCTTC. Amino acid sequence: CSVGILLSTYNEQFF. The chain carries TRBV29-1 and TRBJ2-1; D remains unclear. The V gene's germline CDR1 is SQVTM and CDR2 ANQGSEA. V gave up 4 bases and J gave up 2 bases, with 15 bases separating them. This CDR3 contains 15 residues.

Ten or more counts support this clonotype. The J gene is TRBJ1-2, the V gene TRBV11-2; 7 nucleotides match TRBD1. The CDR3 is 14 residues long. Per germline, CDR1 SGHAT and CDR2 FQNNGV. Trimming at V came to 5 bases and at J to 6 bases, leaving 9 bases not matched to a gene. Written as DNA, the CDR3 is TGTGCCAGCAGCCTACTACAGGGGAAGGATGGCTACACCTTC. It encodes CASSLLQGKDGYTF.

The chain employs TRBV11-1 and TRBJ2-7; 9 bases line up with TRBD2. Unmatched junction bases numbered 7, after V lost 2 bases and J lost 5 bases. The CDR3 length is 15 residues. Per germline, CDR1 SGHAT and CDR2 FQDESV (reference sequence). The CDR3 coding sequence is TGTGCCAGCAGCTTAATTAGTCGACTAGCGGACGAGCAGTACTTC. Protein sequence: CASSLISRLADEQYF. The full variable domain, completed using reference TRBV11-1 and TRBJ2-7, is EAEVAQSPRYKITEKSQAVAFWCDPISGHATLYWYRQILGQGPELLVQFQDESVVDDSQLPKDRFSAERLKGVDSTLKIQPAELGDSAMYLCASSLISRLADEQYFGPGTRLTVT.

In its sample, this clonotype was seen many times. The chain recombines TRBV20-1 with TRBJ1-5; 7 bases agree with TRBD1. V dropped 3 bases and J dropped 2; count of bases not matched to a gene: 4. The CDR3 has 14 amino acids. The germline CDR1 and CDR2 sequences are DFQATT and SNEGSKA (reference sequence). This CDR3 reads CSASPTGGNQPQHF. In nucleotides, the CDR3 is TGCAGTGCTAGCCCCACAGGGGGCAATCAGCCCCAGCATTTT.

This clonotype was recorded at least ten times. V gene TRBV5-5 combines with J gene TRBJ2-7, with 7 bases fitting TRBD2. Germline trimming cut 4 bases from V and 6 bases from J; bases unmatched to any gene: 16. Germline lookup yields CDR1 SGHKS and CDR2 YYEKEE (reference sequence). This CDR3 comprises 16 residues. The CDR3 coding sequence is TGTGCCAGCAGCCCGGTCAGACTAGCTGTTTCTTCCGAGCAGTACTTC. Amino acid sequence: CASSPVRLAVSSEQYF.

Ten or more counts support this clonotype. This chain links TRBV12-3 or TRBV12-4 with TRBJ2-1; D unclear. CDR3 length: 13 amino acids. V was shortened by 6 bases and J by 7 bases, with 13 bases between the two germline ends. CDR3 sequence (DNA): TGTGCCAGCAGCCTCAGGTTCAATAATGAGCAGTTCTTC. Protein: CASSLRFNNEQFF.

The table lists this clonotype with many counts. The chain links TRBV12-3 or TRBV12-4 to TRBJ2-2; D call uncertain. This CDR3 contains 16 residues. The V end lost 5 bases, the J end lost 2 bases, and 15 bases lay between the germline ends. This CDR3 is CASSPARRQNTGELFF. CDR3 coding DNA: TGTGCCAGCAGTCCAGCCCGGAGACAAAACACCGGGGAGCTGTTTTTT.

In this sample, this clonotype turned up a few times. The chain employs TRBV19 and TRBJ1-3; TRBD1 is a possible D gene (5 bases). The CDR3 is 16 amino acids. Trimming left V 2 bases short and J 0 bases short, with 11 bases between. Per the germline V gene, CDR1 is LNHDA and CDR2 is SQIVND (reference sequence). CDR3 loop: CASSISGLISGNTIYF. In DNA, the CDR3 is TGTGCCAGTAGTATATCGGGACTGATCTCTGGAAACACCATATATTTT.

This clonotype was counted ten times or more. This chain joins TRBV12-3 or TRBV12-4 and TRBJ1-1; D possibly corresponds to TRBD1 (5 bases). Trimming removed 5 bases from V and 1 base from J, with 17 bases in between. CDR3 length: 16 amino acids. CDR3 protein: CASSLNSGLANTEAFF. CDR3 in DNA: TGTGCCAGCAGTCTAAATTCAGGGTTAGCGAACACTGAAGCTTTCTTT.

This clonotype occurred many times. The CDR3 sequence: CASSAEESTEAFF. Here the CDR3 DNA reads TGTGCCAGCAGTGCGGAGGAGAGCACTGAAGCTTTCTTT. The gene calls are TRBV6-4 and TRBJ1-1; no clear D. V was clipped by 4 bases and J by 4 bases, with 10 bases between them. CDR1 is MRHNA and CDR2 is SNTAGT in the germline V gene. CDR3 length: 13 residues.